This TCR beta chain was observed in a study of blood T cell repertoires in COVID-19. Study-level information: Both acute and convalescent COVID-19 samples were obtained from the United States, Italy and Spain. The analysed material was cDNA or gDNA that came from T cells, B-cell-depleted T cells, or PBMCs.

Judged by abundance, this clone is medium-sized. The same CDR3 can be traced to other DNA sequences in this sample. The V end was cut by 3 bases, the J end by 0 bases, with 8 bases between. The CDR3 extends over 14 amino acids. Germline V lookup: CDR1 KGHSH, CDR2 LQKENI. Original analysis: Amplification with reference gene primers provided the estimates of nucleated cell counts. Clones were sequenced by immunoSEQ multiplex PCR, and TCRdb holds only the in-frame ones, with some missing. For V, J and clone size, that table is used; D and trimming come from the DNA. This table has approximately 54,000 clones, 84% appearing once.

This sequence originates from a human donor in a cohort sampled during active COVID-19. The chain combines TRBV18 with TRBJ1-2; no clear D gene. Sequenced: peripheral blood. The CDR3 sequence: CASSPGQANYGYTF. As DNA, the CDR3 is TGTGCCAGCTCACCTGGCCAGGCTAACTATGGCTACACCTTC.